The 30 T cell receptor beta chains below all came from one sample that was sequenced in a study of cytomegalovirus exposure and HLA in healthy donors. PCR primers comprised 60 Vbeta and 13 Jbeta primers. Assay used: immunoSEQ multiplex PCR; TCRdb lists only in-frame clones, some missing. This table holds tens of thousands of clones, approximately 80% found once. Material: PBMCs. The receptors derive from a woman between 50 and 59 years old in good health and CMV-seropositive.

The chain recombines TRBV7-9 with TRBJ1-1; D may be TRBD1 (5 bases). Trimming took off 6 bases at V and 7 bases at J, with 9 bases between the two ends. CDR3 length: 11 amino acids. CDR1 and CDR2 (germline): SEHNR, FQNEAQ (reference sequence). The CDR3, as DNA: TGTGCCAGCAGTTTGCAGGGTGAAGCTTTCTTT. Translating gives CASSLQGEAFF.

This sequence joins TRBV27 and TRBJ1-1, with TRBD1 matching over 11 bases. CDR1 and CDR2 (germline): MNHEY, SMNVEV (reference sequence). The V gene end was trimmed by 6 bases and the J gene end by 4 bases; junction bases not matched to a gene: 4. This CDR3 is built from 14 residues. CDR3 protein: CASSPGTGGTEAFF. The CDR3 nucleotides are TGTGCCAGCAGCCCCGGGACAGGGGGCACTGAAGCTTTCTTT.

V gene TRBV9 combines with J gene TRBJ1-2, with a possible D match to TRBD1 (5 bases). The CDR3 extends over 15 amino acids. Germline values: CDR1 SGDLS, CDR2 YYNGEE. V was pared by 4 bases and J by 7 bases, with 20 bases between. The chain's CDR3 is CASSPGGSAGAGYTF. The CDR3 DNA reads TGTGCCAGCAGCCCGGGGGGGTCTGCCGGTGCTGGCTACACCTTC.

The CDR3 here is CASSLAGGQGAWRNTEAFF. The CDR3, as DNA: TGTGCCAGCAGCTTAGCGGGGGGACAGGGGGCATGGCGGAACACTGAAGCTTTCTTT. This rearrangement joins TRBV7-2 to TRBJ1-1; 12 bases agree with TRBD1. CDR3 size: 19 residues. Germline values: CDR1 SGHTA, CDR2 FQGNSA. V shed 0 bases and J 1 base; nucleotides not matched to a gene: 9.

The rearrangement joins TRBV4-1 to TRBJ2-5, with 11 bases matching TRBD2. In germline, CDR1 is MGHRA, CDR2 YSYEKL. This CDR3 has 18 amino acids. V lost 5 bases to trimming and J lost 5 bases; unmatched junction nucleotides: 16. CDR3 sequence (DNA): TGCGCCAGCAGCAAATCTGGTAGCGGGAGGGGTGGGTGGGAGACCCAGTACTTC. Translated: CASSKSGSGRGGWETQYF.

This clone has just one count. The chain employs TRBV5-5 and TRBJ1-1, with D possibly TRBD1 on 5 matching bases. Germline lookup yields CDR1 SGHKS and CDR2 YYEKEE (reference sequence). The CDR3 runs to 15 residues. The V end lost 0 bases, the J end lost 0 bases, and 9 bases lay between the germline ends. In DNA, the CDR3 is TGTGCCAGCAGCTTGGAAGTGACAGTGAACACTGAAGCTTTCTTT. This encodes CASSLEVTVNTEAFF.

The rearrangement joins TRBV19 to TRBJ2-1, with 7 bases lining up with TRBD2. J was trimmed by 8 bases and V by 6 bases; bases with no gene match: 10. The V gene's germline CDR1 is LNHDA and CDR2 SQIVND (reference sequence). CDR3 size: 14 residues. The CDR3 nucleotides are TGTGCCAGTAGGCCCCCCAGCGGGGTCTATGAGCAGTTCTTC. It yields the protein CASRPPSGVYEQFF.

The genes are TRBV7-2 and TRBJ2-1, with TRBD2 matching 8 bases. Germline CDR1 reads SGHTA; CDR2 reads FQGNSA. Losses at the gene ends were 5 bases for V and 8 bases for J; bases not matched to a gene: 11. The CDR3 runs to 15 residues. The CDR3 sequence: CASSPQGTSGYEQFF. CDR3 sequence (DNA): TGTGCCAGCAGCCCCCAAGGGACTAGTGGGTATGAGCAGTTCTTC.

V and J are TRBV5-1 and TRBJ1-4; D may be TRBD1 (6 bases). Trimming cost V 4 bases and J 4 bases, with 11 bases left between them. Germline loops: CDR1 SGHRS, CDR2 YFSETQ. CDR3 length equals 14 residues. As DNA, the CDR3 is TGCGCCAGCAGCCTGACAGGTTATAATGAAAAACTGTTTTTT. This gives the protein CASSLTGYNEKLFF.

The chain employs TRBV28 and TRBJ2-1; 13 bases are a match to TRBD2. Unmatched junction bases numbered 19, after V lost 5 bases and J lost 0 bases. Germline-derived CDR1 and CDR2 are MDHEN and SYDVKM. The length of the CDR3 is 22 residues. CDR3 sequence reads: CASSLPGLAGDRTGSSYNEQFF. CDR3 coding DNA: TGTGCCAGCAGTCTCCCAGGACTAGCGGGAGACAGGACGGGTTCCTCCTACAATGAGCAGTTCTTC.

In the case of this clone: Likely a read error: the CDR3 ends without its conserved phenylalanine or tryptophan. It is unclear where the CDR3 begins or ends on the DNA, so no DNA is shown, and the CDR3 is as TCRdb lists it. The chain has TRBV5-6 and TRBJ2-7; the D call in the table, TRBD1, was not verified against the DNA. The CDR3 has 12 amino acids, counting both end residues. The V gene's germline CDR1 is SGHDT and CDR2 YYEEEE. The CDR3 loop reads CASSLAEGDVRL.

V and J are TRBV5-1 and TRBJ2-1; D possibly corresponds to TRBD2 (5 bases). The CDR3 length is 12 residues. The V gene's germline CDR1 is SGHRS and CDR2 YFSETQ. Between the trimmed V and J ends, which lost 7 bases and 13 bases, there was a span of 18 bases. The CDR3 reads CASSLEAAGQFF. The CDR3 DNA reads TGCGCCAGCTCCCTGGAGGCGGCTGGACAGTTCTTC.

J is TRBJ1-2 and V is TRBV5-6, with 8 bases that match TRBD1. Germline assignment: CDR1 SGHDT and CDR2 YYEEEE. V shed 2 bases and J 8 bases; nucleotides not matched to a gene: 5. The CDR3 has 13 amino acids. This chain's CDR3 is CASSFKQGGGYTF. The CDR3 DNA is TGTGCCAGCAGCTTCAAACAGGGGGGAGGCTACACCTTC.

The J gene is TRBJ2-1, the V gene TRBV15; 7 bases are a match to TRBD2. CDR1 is LNHNV, CDR2 YYDKDF, per germline (reference sequence). The ends lost 3 bases at V and 9 bases at J; junction bases unmatched: 5. The CDR3 totals 13 residues. CDR3 nucleotides: TGTGCCACCAGCAGGGGGGGGTCTGGTGAGCAGTTCTTC. Amino acid sequence: CATSRGGSGEQFF.

The chain uses TRBV11-2 and TRBJ1-6; 7 bases fit TRBD1. From germline, CDR1 is SGHAT and CDR2 FQNNGV. CDR3 length: 15 amino acids. With V trimmed by 1 base and J by 7 bases, 4 bases remained unmatched. The CDR3 spells CASSLGGTDNSPLHF. The CDR3 DNA reads TGTGCCAGCAGCTTAGGTGGGACAGACAATTCACCCCTCCACTTT.

This chain links TRBV6-4 with TRBJ1-1, with unresolved D. The length of the CDR3 is 13 residues. Trimming took 6 bases from V and 1 from J, leaving 9 bases between them. Germline lookup yields CDR1 MRHNA and CDR2 SNTAGT. For the CDR3, the DNA is TGTGCCAGCAGCCTTCGGGAGAACACTGAAGCTTTCTTT. This gives the protein CASSLRENTEAFF.

Comment on this clone: The junction departs from the called germline gene at one end, perhaps through a read error. This chain joins TRBV4-2 and TRBJ1-1, with a weak D call TRBD1 (5 bases). This CDR3 contains 16 residues. Germline CDR1 is LGHNA and CDR2 is YNFKEQ. CDR3 DNA sequence: TGTGCCAGCAGCCAAGATGTCGGCAGGGTGAACGCTGAAGCTTTCTTT. Protein sequence: CASSQDVGRVNAEAFF.

This chain uses TRBV5-1 with TRBJ1-2; 8 bases map to TRBD1. Per the germline V gene, CDR1 is SGHRS and CDR2 is YFSETQ. CDR3 length equals 15 residues. The ends lost 4 bases at V and 8 bases at J; junction bases unmatched: 13. The CDR3 DNA sequence: TGCGCCAGCAGCCTACAGACAGGGGAAGGAGGGGGCTACACCTTC. Translation: CASSLQTGEGGGYTF.

V and J are TRBV28 and TRBJ1-1, with 7 bases matching TRBD1. Losses at the gene ends were 8 bases for V and 0 bases for J; bases not matched to a gene: 9. The CDR3 loop spans 15 amino acids. Germline V gene sequence: CDR1 MDHEN, CDR2 SYDVKM. The CDR3 here is CASCTGTAMNTEAFF. CDR3 nucleotides: TGTGCCAGCTGTACCGGGACAGCTATGAACACTGAAGCTTTCTTT.

CDR3 sequence: CASSEKRFYGYTF. CDR3 in DNA: TGTGCCAGCAGTGAAAAACGGTTCTATGGCTACACCTTC. The chain employs TRBV2 and TRBJ1-2; no reliable D call. The V gene lost 2 bases and the J gene lost 4 bases, with 8 bases spanning the gap. Germline values: CDR1 SNHLY, CDR2 FYNNEI. The CDR3 has 13 residues. Drawing the rest from reference TRBV2 and TRBJ1-2, the complete variable domain is EPEVTQTPSHQVTQMGQEVILRCVPISNHLYFYWYRQILGQKVEFLVSFYNNEISEKSEIFDDQFSVERPDGSNFTLKIRSTKLEDSAMYFCASSEKRFYGYTFGSGTRLTVV.

The gene calls are TRBV7-8 and TRBJ2-1; TRBD2 matches at 16 bases. CDR1 SGHVS and CDR2 FQNEAQ come from the germline V gene. The CDR3 loop spans 20 amino acids. Trimming at V came to 5 bases and at J to 2 bases, leaving 12 bases not matched to a gene. The chain's CDR3 is CASSIRGGLAGGRAYNEQFF. The DNA for the CDR3 is TGTGCCAGCAGCATTAGGGGGGGACTAGCGGGAGGGAGAGCCTACAATGAGCAGTTCTTC.

This clone appeared a few times. The chain has TRBV2 and TRBJ1-3; D is uncertain. Germline CDR1 is SNHLY and CDR2 is FYNNEI. This CDR3 has 15 residues. The ends were cut back, 2 bases at V and 0 bases at J, with 8 bases in the middle. This CDR3 is CASSESSYSGNTIYF. As DNA, the CDR3 is TGTGCCAGCAGTGAATCGTCGTACTCTGGAAACACCATATATTTT.

The chain uses TRBV7-6 and TRBJ1-2; D perhaps matches TRBD1 (6 bases). Trimming took 1 base from V and 6 from J, leaving 15 bases between them. CDR1 and CDR2 from the germline V gene are SGHVS and FNYEAQ. This CDR3 spans 15 amino acids. CDR3 residues: CASSLEIGGVNGYTF. CDR3 nucleotides: TGTGCCAGCAGCTTAGAAATTGGGGGCGTAAATGGCTACACCTTC.

This clone was counted between two and nine times. The chain carries TRBV29-1 and TRBJ2-1, with 12 positions matching TRBD2. From germline, CDR1 is SQVTM and CDR2 ANQGSEA. V trimming: 5 bases; J trimming: 8 bases; junction bases outside the gene matches: 7. The CDR3 runs to 14 residues. CDR3 amino acids: CSVQTSGSRDEQFF. The CDR3, as DNA: TGCAGCGTTCAGACTAGCGGGAGTCGGGATGAGCAGTTCTTC.

The chain carries TRBV29-1 and TRBJ1-1, with 8 nucleotides matching TRBD1. This CDR3 region has 14 residues. Per the germline V gene, CDR1 is SQVTM and CDR2 is ANQGSEA. V shed 8 bases, J shed 0 bases, and the junction held 8 bases outside the gene matches. The CDR3 is CSFRPGGMNTEAFF. Here the CDR3 DNA reads TGCAGCTTCCGACCAGGGGGCATGAACACTGAAGCTTTCTTT.

The chain is built from TRBV6-6 and TRBJ2-5, with 7 positions matching TRBD2. Germline trimming cut 6 bases from V and 2 bases from J; bases unmatched to any gene: 9. This CDR3 has 15 residues. Germline lookup yields CDR1 MNHNY and CDR2 SVGAGI (reference sequence). The CDR3 region is CASRTGTKAQETQYF. The DNA of the CDR3 is TGTGCCAGCAGAACCGGGACTAAGGCACAAGAGACCCAGTACTTC.

This clone showed up just once. The chain links TRBV5-1 to TRBJ2-3, with D perhaps matching TRBD2 (6 bases). V shed 0 bases and J shed 2 bases, with 16 bases lying between them. CDR3 length: 17 amino acids. Germline V gene lookup returns CDR1 SGHRS and CDR2 YFSETQ. The CDR3 region has the DNA TGCGCCAGCAGCTTGGGTACGCGGGGTCTCTTCACAGATACGCAGTATTTT. As protein: CASSLGTRGLFTDTQYF.

V and J are TRBV6-5 and TRBJ1-1; TRBD1 agrees at 7 bases. CDR1 MNHEY and CDR2 SVGAGI come from the germline V gene. Trimming removed 6 bases from V and 5 bases from J; junction bases left unmatched: 6. The CDR3 length is 13 residues. CDR3 DNA: TGTGCCAGCAGCCTTAACAGGGGAACTGAAGCTTTCTTT. The encoded protein is CASSLNRGTEAFF.

The V and J genes are TRBV9 and TRBJ2-2, with D tentatively TRBD2 (6 bases). In germline, CDR1 is SGDLS, CDR2 YYNGEE. The CDR3 is made up of 15 amino acids. Trimming removed 4 bases at V and 3 bases at J, with 13 bases between. CDR3 amino acids: CASSRSGLDTGELFF. The CDR3 DNA is TGTGCCAGCAGCCGTTCGGGACTCGACACCGGGGAGCTGTTTTTT.

This clone was seen just once. This chain links TRBV19 with TRBJ1-5; the match to TRBD1 covers 7 bases. Germline loops: CDR1 LNHDA, CDR2 SQIVND (reference sequence). CDR3 length equals 14 residues. J was trimmed by 2 bases and V by 5 bases; bases with no gene match: 3. CDR3 region: CASSQGVGNQPQHF. CDR3 DNA: TGTGCCAGTAGTCAGGGGGTCGGCAATCAGCCCCAGCATTTT.